This TCR beta chain was captured in a study of T cell responses to AZD1222 COVID-19 vaccine (dated by TCRdb to about 2021). Looking at the study overall: AZD1222 recipients with second doses at about 4 weeks or about 12 weeks were pooled, because spike-specific TCR depth and breadth did not differ between schedules. TCR sequencing covered 233 trial participants: roughly 200 given two doses of AZD1222 and approximately 26 given two doses of MenACWY control vaccine. Trial participants were enrolled into age subgroups of 18-55, 56-69 and 70-plus years, which contained roughly 150, 30 and 60 TCR-sequenced participants, respectively.

The CDR3 regions of human TCRbeta chains were analyzed by immunosequencing. The source study handled its data this way. Repertoire TCRs were matched against a reference library of SARS-CoV-2-specific TCRs generated with the MIRA antigen-specificity platform. Breadth was defined as the fraction of unique TCRs that were SARS-CoV-2-associated. Depth was defined as the fraction of total T cells that were SARS-CoV-2-associated. Each spike-specific TCR was assigned to its reactive spike region and to a CD4 or CD8 class using the MIRA data. Log10-transformed breadth and depth values were compared by one-way ANOVA with Sidak's multiple comparisons tests. Entries here come from immuneACCESS through TCRdb and include only in-frame sequences with V and J called. Some clones fail to appear in such tables; in the studies checked, an unresolved V gene covers under half of the shortfall, and the cause of the remainder is unknown. V, J and clone size reflect that table, while D and trimming were determined from the DNA. This sample lists fewer than 100,000 clones; about 88% were detected once. The ten largest account for 15% to 20% of the sample.

According to the study, the label for this sample's time point signals: baseline before first vaccination. Vaccinee samples were obtained from the UK trials COV001 and COV002, which included a single-blind randomized controlled phase 2/3 trial of AZD1222 (ChAdOx1 nCoV-19) in healthy adults. For TCRbeta chain sequencing, PBMC samples from trial participants were taken at day 0 and at day 28 after the second dose. The full study reports these points: Reportedly, close to half of the unique spike-specific TCRs recognized epitopes lying outside the regions that are mutated in the B.1.351 and B.1.1.7 variants. Most participants were white British and females outnumbered males, and the authors suggested that clonal diversity may have been underestimated. The 56-69-year group was small, and its depth increase did not reach significance, likely because of low power. After two AZD1222 doses, both the breadth and the depth of spike-specific TCRs were significantly higher than at day 0 and than in MenACWY recipients. Because no day 14 peak-response samples were available, the repertoires could be characterized only after the peak T cell response. Only five or six AZD1222 recipients were SARS-CoV-2 seropositive at baseline, limiting conclusions about previously exposed vaccinees. Vaccine-associated CD4 TCRs spanned the whole spike protein, with dominant responses in regions 160-218 and 743-854.

Compared with germline, V lacks 1 base and J lacks 5 bases; bases without a gene match: 8. The germline V gene gives CDR1 as LGHNA and CDR2 as YSLEER. The CDR3 starts with the cysteine, ends with the phenylalanine, and has 17 residues. The only DNA kept is the CDR3, 51 bases in frame from the first base. Comment on this clone: The clone's antigen remains unknown. No base quality values were provided; no much bigger clone lies one nucleotide off.

The sample was peripheral blood, taken on day 0 of AZD1222 vaccination. This TCR was recovered from an adult in good health. Here the chain combines TRBV4-3 and TRBJ1-6; the junction holds 7 bases that match TRBD1. The sequenced DNA is TGCGCCAGCAGCCAAGGGACGACAGGGTCCGATAATTCACCCCTCCACTTT. Its translation reads: CASSQGTTGSDNSPLHF.